The present T cell receptor beta chain was sequenced within a study of T cell responses to AZD1222 COVID-19 vaccine. Study observations and caveats: Nearly half of unique spike-specific TCRs reportedly avoided B.1.351 and B.1.1.7 mutated regions. Only a handful of AZD1222 recipients tested seropositive at baseline. Donors were largely white British and mainly female; clonal diversity was possibly underestimated.

A note on this clone: What it binds is not known.

Germline V gene sequence: CDR1 SGHRS, CDR2 YFSETQ. The CDR3 is 16 amino acids. V shed 0 bases and J 4 bases; nucleotides not matched to a gene: 4. Generated by immunoSEQ multiplex PCR, the TCRdb table keeps only in-frame clones and is missing some. The repertoire consists of 210,000 or so clones, with around 94% occurring once and the leading ten covering over 1.5%. The sample consisted of peripheral blood, taken 28 days after the second dose of the MenACWY control vaccine. The J gene is TRBJ2-1, the V gene TRBV5-1; 10 nucleotides line up with TRBD1. This clonotype was sampled from an adult who received the MenACWY meningococcal vaccine as a control. CDR3 sequence reads: CASSLAPGQGYNEQFF. The CDR3 DNA sequence: TGCGCCAGCAGCTTGGCCCCGGGACAGGGGTACAATGAGCAGTTCTTC. The full variable domain, its missing parts supplied by reference TRBV5-1 and TRBJ2-1, is KAGVTQTPRYLIKTRGQQVTLSCSPISGHRSVSWYQQTPGQGLQFLFEYFSETQRNKGNFPGRFSGRQFSNSRSEMNVSTLELGDSALYLCASSLAPGQGYNEQFFGPGTRLTVL.